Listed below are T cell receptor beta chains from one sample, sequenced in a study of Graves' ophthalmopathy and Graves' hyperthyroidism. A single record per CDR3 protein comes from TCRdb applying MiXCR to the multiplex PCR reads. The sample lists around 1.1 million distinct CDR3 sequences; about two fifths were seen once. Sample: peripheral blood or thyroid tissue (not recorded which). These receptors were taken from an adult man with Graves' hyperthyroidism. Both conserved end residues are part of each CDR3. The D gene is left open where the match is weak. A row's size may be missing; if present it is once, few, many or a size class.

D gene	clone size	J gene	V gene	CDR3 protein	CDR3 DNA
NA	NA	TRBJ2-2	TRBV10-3	CAISDPTTSGNTGELFF	TGTGCCATCAGTGACCCGACAACCTCTGGAAACACCGGGGAGCTGTTTTTT
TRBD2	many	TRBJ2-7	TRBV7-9	CASSHPSGSMYEQYF	TGTGCCAGCAGCCACCCTAGCGGGAGCATGTACGAGCAGTACTTC
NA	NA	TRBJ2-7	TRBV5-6	CASSWAGTRTYEQYF	TGTGCCAGCAGTTGGGCCGGGACACGGACCTACGAGCAGTACTTC
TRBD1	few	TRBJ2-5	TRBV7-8	CASRRGQVLRGETQYF	TGTGCCAGCAGGCGGGGACAGGTCCTCCGAGGAGAGACCCAGTACTTC
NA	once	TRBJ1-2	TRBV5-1	CASSIGGADYGYTF	TGCGCCAGCAGCATTGGTGGGGCTGACTATGGCTACACCTTC
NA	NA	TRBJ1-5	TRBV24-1	CATSDPSGQQPQHF	TGTGCCACCAGTGACCCCTCAGGGCAGCAGCCCCAGCATTTT
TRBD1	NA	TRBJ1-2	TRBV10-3	CAISSETGTHGYTF	TGTGCCATCAGCAGTGAGACAGGGACCCATGGCTACACCTTC
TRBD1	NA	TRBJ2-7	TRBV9	CASSVETGGGREQYF	TGTGCCAGCAGCGTAGAGACAGGGGGAGGGCGGGAGCAGTACTTC
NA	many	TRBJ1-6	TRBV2	CASGVPQAAGGSPLHF	TGTGCCAGCGGAGTGCCCCAGGCGGCGGGGGGTTCACCCCTCCACTTT
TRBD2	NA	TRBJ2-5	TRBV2	CASRRLAGLLETQYF	TGTGCCAGCAGAAGACTAGCGGGATTGTTGGAGACCCAGTACTTC
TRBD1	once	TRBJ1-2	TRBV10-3	CAIWTGVSGNTF	TGTGCCATTTGGACAGGAGTCTCTGGAAACACCTTC
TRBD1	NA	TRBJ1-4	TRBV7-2	CASSWRQGADLTLFF	TGTGCCAGCAGCTGGAGACAGGGGGCCGATCTTACACTGTTTTTT
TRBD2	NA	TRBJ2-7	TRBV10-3	CATQGGLAGEYEQYF	TGTGCCACCCAGGGGGGACTAGCGGGGGAATACGAGCAGTACTTC
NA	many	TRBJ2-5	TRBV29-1	CSGRQVQETQYF	TGCAGCGGCCGACAGGTCCAAGAGACCCAGTACTTC
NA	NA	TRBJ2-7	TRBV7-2	CASSFKGESSYEQYF	TGTGCCAGCAGCTTTAAGGGGGAGTCCTCCTACGAGCAGTACTTC
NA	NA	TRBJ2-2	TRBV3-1	CASSPDPGDTGELFF	TGTGCCAGCAGCCCAGACCCAGGGGATACCGGGGAGCTGTTTTTT
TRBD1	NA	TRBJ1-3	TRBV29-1	CSVEDRTGYSGNTIYF	TGCAGCGTTGAAGATCGGACAGGCTACTCTGGAAACACCATATATTTT
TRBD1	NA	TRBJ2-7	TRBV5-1	CASSLGVTGRIAYNEQYF	TGCGCCAGCAGCTTGGGTGTGACAGGGAGAATCGCCTACAATGAGCAGTACTTC
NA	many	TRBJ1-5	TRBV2	CASSDRLLGHQPQHF	TGTGCCAGCAGTGATCGACTATTGGGGCATCAGCCCCAGCATTTT
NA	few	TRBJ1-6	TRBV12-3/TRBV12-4	CASSRELQNSPLHF	TGTGCCAGCAGCCGGGAGTTACAGAATTCACCCCTCCACTTT
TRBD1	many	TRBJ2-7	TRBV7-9	CASSPMGQGLHEQYF	TGTGCCAGCAGCCCGATGGGACAGGGTCTGCACGAGCAGTACTTC
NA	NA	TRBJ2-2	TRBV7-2	CASSRSSNTGELFF	TGTGCCAGCTCACGGTCATCGAACACCGGGGAGCTGTTTTTT